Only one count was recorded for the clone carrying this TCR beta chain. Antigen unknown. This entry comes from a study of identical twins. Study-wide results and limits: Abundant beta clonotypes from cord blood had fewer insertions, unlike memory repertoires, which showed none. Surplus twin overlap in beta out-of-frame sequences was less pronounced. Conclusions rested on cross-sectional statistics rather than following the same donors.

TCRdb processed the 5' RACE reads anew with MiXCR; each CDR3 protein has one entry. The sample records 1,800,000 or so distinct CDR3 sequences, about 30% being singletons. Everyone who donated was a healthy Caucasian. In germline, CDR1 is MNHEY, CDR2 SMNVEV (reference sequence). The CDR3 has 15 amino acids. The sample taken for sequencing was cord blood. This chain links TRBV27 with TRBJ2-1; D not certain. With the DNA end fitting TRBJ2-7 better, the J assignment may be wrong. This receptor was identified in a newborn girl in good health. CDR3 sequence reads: CASTPTRSSYNEQYF. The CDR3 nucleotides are TGTGCCAGCACCCCGACAAGGAGCTCCTACAATGAGCAGTACTTC.